The source of this T cell receptor beta chain is a study of early T cells in non-severe SARS-CoV-2 infection. In the library, individual cDNA molecules carried attached unique molecular identifiers. TCRdb re-called the 5' RACE reads through MiXCR, storing one row per CDR3 protein. The sample holds tens of thousands of distinct CDR3 sequences, about 19% seen once. Broader study findings: Matching results from VDJdb favored anti-spike CD8 responses, leaving private and CD4 specificities undetected.

A note on this clonotype: Its antigen is unidentified.

The clonotype originates from an adult who was a healthcare worker with PCR-confirmed SARS-CoV-2 infection or an uninfected control (not recorded which). This specimen was whole blood, taken at baseline.

This CDR3 is CASSSESRGNTIYF. The DNA for the CDR3 is TGCGCCAGCAGCTCCGAGTCGAGGGGAAACACCATATATTTT. The chain carries TRBV5-1 and TRBJ1-3, with D unresolved. Between the trimmed V and J ends, which lost 3 bases and 4 bases, there was a span of 11 bases. This CDR3 has 14 amino acids. Germline V gene lookup returns CDR1 SGHRS and CDR2 YFSETQ.